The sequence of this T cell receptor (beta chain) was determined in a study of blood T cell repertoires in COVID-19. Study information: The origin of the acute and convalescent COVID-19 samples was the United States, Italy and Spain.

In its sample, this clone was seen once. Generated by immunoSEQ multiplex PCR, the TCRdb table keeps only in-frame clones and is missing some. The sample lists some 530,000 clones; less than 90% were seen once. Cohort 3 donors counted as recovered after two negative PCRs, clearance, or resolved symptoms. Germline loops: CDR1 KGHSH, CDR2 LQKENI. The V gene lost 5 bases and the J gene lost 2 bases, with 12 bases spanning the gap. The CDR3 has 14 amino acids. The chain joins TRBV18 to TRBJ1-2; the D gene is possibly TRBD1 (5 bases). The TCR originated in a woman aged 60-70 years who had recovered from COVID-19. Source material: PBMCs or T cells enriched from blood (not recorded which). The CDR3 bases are TGTGCCAGCTCAGCCTTGGGGCAGAACTATGGCTACACCTTC. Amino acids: CASSALGQNYGYTF. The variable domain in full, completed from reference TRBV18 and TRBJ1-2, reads NAGVMQNPRHLVRRRGQEARLRCSPMKGHSHVYWYRQLPEEGLKFMVYLQKENIIDESGMPKERFSAEFPKEGPSILRIQQVVRGDSAAYFCASSALGQNYGYTFGSGTRLTVV.